This T cell receptor beta chain originates from a study of blood T cell repertoires in COVID-19 (dated by TCRdb to 2018 to 2021). For the wider study: Collaborator samples came from the United States, Italy and Spain and covered acute and convalescent phases of COVID-19. The material from the prospective study consisted of cDNA or gDNA derived from T cells, B-cell-depleted T cells, or PBMCs. The repertoires were released in a freely available public database intended as a resource for research on the immune response to SARS-CoV-2. A de-identified subject ID, COVID-19 status, age in years and sex were almost always included in the sample metadata. The samples were drawn from two sources: the first 160 participants of the ongoing ImmuneRACE study, and over 1,000 subjects contributed by 6 global collaborators. Where available, HLA class I and class II types were obtained from metadata supplied by the sample provider rather than from assay-based typing. Subjects who had been exposed to COVID-19, were actively infected with it, or had recovered from it provided the deeply sampled blood TCRbeta repertoires that made up the dataset. Broad study findings and their caveats: The amount of clinical and demographic metadata varied by source and participant and was provided uncurated.

Collaborating institutions collected whole blood in K2EDTA tubes following their own protocols. For TCRbeta analysis, collaborators shipped samples in one of three forms: frozen whole blood, isolated PBMCs, or DNA extracted from either of those sample types. TCRbeta CDR3 regions were amplified from genomic DNA using the immunoSEQ Assay, a bias-controlled multiplex PCR. The authors' pipeline ran thus. Within the assay, amplification of reference gene primers was used to estimate how many nucleated cells each sample contained. Sequence reads were collapsed and filtered to measure the absolute abundance of every unique TCRbeta CDR3 rearrangement. For each sample, productive Simpson clonality was calculated by taking the square root of Simpson's diversity index across productive rearrangements. Drawn from immuneACCESS, this table holds only the in-frame rearrangements with V and J called that TCRdb kept. Clones are partly lost; checked studies trace under half to an unresolved V gene and leave the rest unexplained. Clone size and V and J calls were adopted from that table, with D and trimming inferred from the DNA. In this sample the table shows 200,000 to 300,000 clones, about 87% of which occur a single time. 7.1% of the sample comes from the top ten.

A note on this clone: There is no known antigen for this receptor. Within one base of it there is no much larger clone, and no base qualities were kept.

The trim is 5 bases for V and 0 bases for J, with a gap of 11 bases between the germline ends. The CDR3 starts with the cysteine, ends with the phenylalanine, and has 15 residues. The DNA shown is the 45-base CDR3, in frame from base 1. CDR1 is given as SEHNR and CDR2 as FQNEAQ, both from the germline V gene (reference sequence). Source material: peripheral blood. The chain joins TRBV7-9 to TRBJ1-3; too little of a D gene remains to name it. The receptor was isolated from a woman in her 70s with active or convalescent COVID-19. The sequence in DNA is TGTGCCAGCAGCAATGGGCCGAGCTCTGGAAACACCATATATTTT. The translation is CASSNGPSSGNTIYF.